These T cell receptor beta chains were read from a single sample in a study of neurological immune-mediated disorders. TCRdb re-analysed the 5' RACE reads in MiXCR, keeping a single row per CDR3 protein. Here the sample spans about 55,000 distinct CDR3 sequences, around 4.2% being singletons. The material sequenced was PBMCs. The source of these receptors is a man aged 50-60 years with multiple sclerosis. Both conserved end residues are part of each CDR3.

v_call cdr3_aa
TRBV5-1 CASSLGGDYGGHQETQYF
TRBV20-1 CSARSYEQYF
TRBV5-1 CASRLQGAWEQYF
TRBV20-1 CSAPDRQGGYTF
TRBV5-1 CASSWTGSYEQYF
TRBV6-5 CASRPRENYGYTF
TRBV7-3 CASSLMGQGTEAFF
TRBV28 CASSRSISGANVLTF
TRBV7-2 CAISGAAYEQYF
TRBV14 CASSLTGQGFGPAYNEQFF
TRBV7-6 CASSSYQLDEKLFF
TRBV5-1 CASSRGGEQFF
TRBV27 CASSLTATYNEQFF
TRBV27 CASSFGGYEQFF
TRBV20-1 CSARTGSPRDSPLNF
TRBV20-1 CSARASGGVREQYF
TRBV20-1 CSATGGGNQPQHF
TRBV9 CASSVGMGSTYEQYF
TRBV5-1 CASSGPGSDTQYF
TRBV28 CASSPVGGGTEAFF
TRBV19 CASSRTSGDTDTQYF
TRBV5-1 CASNRGMNTEAFF
TRBV7-9 CASSSETGELFF
TRBV6-5 CASSYSEGTSAARYF
TRBV7-3 CASSPGSTSQGEQYF
TRBV4-2 CASSQEEGSSYEQYF
TRBV9 CASSDRGLGGGIQYF
TRBV7-3 CASSPQGARSEAFF
TRBV20-1 CSASEPTGRNYGYTF
TRBV7-9 CASSLDLAVYEQYF
TRBV2 CASSETGGHNEQFF
TRBV27 CASSQLGQGTYEQYF
TRBV29-1 CSVTDRAGEQFF
TRBV6-5 CASRGDRGRGEQYF
TRBV5-1 CASSLIPEGYEQYF
TRBV20-1 CSARDPSTSSYEQYF
TRBV7-3 CASSFGGRNSPLHF
TRBV5-1 CASRGISGNTGELFF
TRBV6-5 CASSFRGTRRNTEAFF
TRBV28 CASRAGTGEVSPLNF
TRBV7-9 CASSLQDREGVYGYTF
TRBV3-1 CASSLVSPTGSYEQYF
TRBV3-1 CASSRRGGTAFSNEQFF
TRBV15 CATSSRANYGYTF
TRBV5-1 CASSRTSGWDNEQFF
TRBV7-9 CASSQTGANQPQHF
TRBV20-1 CSATRQGRSSPLHF
TRBV5-6 CASSSGTDQPQHF
TRBV3-1 CASSHGTSGSYEQYF
TRBV7-2 CASSLRQGGYEQYF
TRBV7-9 CASSQSRGLTYEQYF
TRBV20-1 CSATDRGQADTQYF
TRBV6-5 CASSATDTQYF
TRBV10-3 CAISDASGTGELFF
TRBV7-9 CASSLDTSGRNEQYF
TRBV6-6 CASSLPEGEAFF
TRBV2 CASSRGQGDYEQYF
TRBV2 CASSERGLRTGELFF
TRBV7-2 CASSLVAYEQYF
TRBV7-2 CASSLWVRTDTQYF